This TCR beta chain was identified in a study of T cell repertoires in cytomegalovirus infection. The wider study: From public TCR beta signatures came an indication of both CMV infection and matching HLA type. Study-wide results and limits: Cumulative frequency of public TCR beta families picked out carriers of CMV plus the relevant HLA. Clonotypes of TCR beta that were HLA-C-restricted and CMV-specific dominated the ex vivo response.

A single record per CDR3 protein comes from TCRdb applying MiXCR to the reads. This table has approximately 500,000 distinct CDR3 sequences, about 15% appearing once. CDR3 size: 18 residues. J lost 1 base, V lost 3 bases, and 6 bases had no gene match. This clonotype has at least ten counts. Antigen specificity is unknown. The sample consisted of CD8+ T cells from PBMCs. This receptor was obtained from a human donor in good health (CMV status not recorded). Some clones in this sample may be carry-over from other donors' samples. V is TRBV12-3 or TRBV12-4 and J is TRBJ2-5; 15 positions match TRBD2. The DNA of the CDR3 is TGTGCCAGCAGTTTCCGGACTAGCGGGGGGGCTTTCCAAGAGACCCAGTACTTC. Protein sequence: CASSFRTSGGAFQETQYF.